Below, 7 T cell receptor beta chains from the same sample are listed, as sequenced in a study of blood T cell repertoires in COVID-19. Sequencing was performed with immunoSEQ multiplex PCR; in TCRdb, only in-frame clones are kept and a portion is missing. The sample consists of about 83,000 clones, around 87% of them appearing once. What was sequenced was peripheral blood. These receptors were collected from a man older than 75 with active or convalescent COVID-19.

The CDR3 reads CATSRQKNTEAFF. The CDR3 DNA reads as TGTGCCACCAGCAGACAAAAGAACACTGAAGCTTTCTTT. The chain recombines TRBV15 with TRBJ1-1; D not certain. The CDR3 extends over 13 amino acids. CDR1 and CDR2 (germline): LNHNV, YYDKDF (reference sequence). With 2 bases removed from V and 1 base from J, the gap between germline ends came to 5 bases.

V and J are TRBV28 and TRBJ1-2; the match to TRBD1 covers 8 bases. CDR1 and CDR2 (germline): MDHEN, SYDVKM. The CDR3 covers 17 residues. The J segment lost 5 bases and the V segment lost 6 bases, leaving 17 bases of the junction unmatched. CDR3: CASRFPAQGARSYGYTF. The CDR3 coding sequence is TGTGCCAGCAGGTTCCCCGCCCAGGGGGCGAGGAGTTATGGCTACACCTTC.

The chain recombines TRBV7-8 with TRBJ2-7; TRBD1 might be the D (6 bases). The CDR3 length is 14 residues. CDR1 and CDR2 (germline): SGHVS, FQNEAQ. V was trimmed by 6 bases and J by 4 bases, leaving 16 bases between them. The CDR3 nucleotides are TGTGCCAGCAGTAAAGACGGGACATTTTACGAGCAGTACGTC. Protein: CASSKDGTFYEQYV.

The chain links TRBV5-4 to TRBJ1-2; 7 nucleotides match TRBD1. Germline CDR1 SGHNT, CDR2 YYREEE (reference sequence). With V trimmed by 4 bases and J by 0 bases, 6 bases remained unmatched. This CDR3 is built from 15 residues. The CDR3 DNA is TGTGCCAGCAGCCCGGGACAGCTATCTAACTATGGCTACACCTTC. It yields the protein CASSPGQLSNYGYTF. The variable domain in full, completed from reference TRBV5-4 and TRBJ1-2, reads ETGVTQSPTHLIKTRGQQVTLRCSSQSGHNTVSWYQQALGQGPQFIFQYYREEENGRGNFPPRFSGLQFPNYSSELNVNALELDDSALYLCASSPGQLSNYGYTFGSGTRLTVV.

This chain joins TRBV27 and TRBJ1-4, with TRBD1 matching over 9 bases. CDR1 and CDR2 (germline): MNHEY, SMNVEV (reference sequence). The CDR3 is 14 residues long. The V segment lost 6 bases and the J segment 6 bases; nucleotides outside the gene matches: 5. CDR3 nucleotide sequence: TGTGCCAGCAGGGGACAGGGAAGGTATGAAAAACTGTTTTTT. This gives the protein CASRGQGRYEKLFF.

This clone was detected only once. The J gene is TRBJ2-7, the V gene TRBV6-5; D might be TRBD1 (5 bases). Trimming left V 5 bases short and J 3 bases short, with 14 bases between. This CDR3 is built from 14 residues. Germline V gene data show CDR1 as MNHEY and CDR2 as SVGAGI. Here the CDR3 reads CASSPLGPHYEQYV. The DNA of the CDR3 is TGTGCCAGCAGTCCACTGGGGCCACACTACGAGCAGTACGTC.

The V call is TRBV12-5, the J call TRBJ2-1; 13 bases line up with TRBD2. Trimming removed 1 base from V and 7 bases from J; junction bases left unmatched: 4. Germline lookup yields CDR1 LGHNT and CDR2 FRNRAP. The CDR3 runs 16 residues. CDR3 nucleotides: TGTGCTAGTGGTTTGGGTGGACTAGCGGGAGTAAATGAGCAGTTCTTC. Its protein product is CASGLGGLAGVNEQFF.